These 8 T cell receptor beta chains share one sample of origin, sequenced in a study of STAT5B mutations in CD4+ large granular lymphocyte leukemia. The data were produced by immunoSEQ multiplex PCR, yet TCRdb's version contains in-frame clones alone and is incomplete. Here the sample spans over 30,000 clones, approximately 82% being singletons. Sequencing used CD4+ T cells from blood buffy coats. The origin of the receptors is a human donor in good health.

This chain links TRBV6-6 with TRBJ2-7, with 11 nucleotides matching TRBD1. The V gene's germline CDR1 is MNHNY and CDR2 SVGAGI (reference sequence). V trimming: 6 bases; J trimming: 2 bases; junction bases outside the gene matches: 6. The CDR3 has 15 residues. The CDR3 loop reads CASRKGQGATYEQYF. The CDR3 bases are TGTGCCAGCAGAAAAGGACAGGGGGCGACCTACGAGCAGTACTTC.

J is TRBJ2-7 and V is TRBV18, with TRBD1 as a possible D gene (5 bases). In germline, CDR1 is KGHSH, CDR2 LQKENI. This CDR3 contains 11 residues. V was clipped by 8 bases and J by 7 bases, with 12 bases between them. The chain's CDR3 is CASANKGEQYF. Here the CDR3 DNA reads TGTGCCAGCGCGAATAAGGGGGAGCAGTACTTC.

The chain employs TRBV5-8 and TRBJ2-1, with D unresolved. V lost 3 bases to trimming and J lost 10 bases, with 11 bases between them. Germline CDR1 reads SGHTS; CDR2 reads YDEGEE. This CDR3 is built from 12 residues. CDR3 nucleotide sequence: TGTGCCAGCAGCTCGGCCCCTCGGGAGCAGTTCTTC. This translates into CASSSAPREQFF. The variable domain in full, completed from reference TRBV5-8 and TRBJ2-1, reads EAGVTQSPTHLIKTRGQQATLRCSPISGHTSVYWYQQALGLGLQFLLWYDEGEERNRGNFPPRFSGRQFPNYSSELNVNALELEDSALYLCASSSAPREQFFGPGTRLTVL.

The chain recombines TRBV2 with TRBJ2-3; tentative D call: TRBD2 (5 bases). V was pared by 10 bases and J by 6 bases, with 11 bases between. There are 11 residues in the CDR3. Germline CDR1 and CDR2: SNHLY and FYNNEI. The chain's CDR3 is CANQLEDTQYF. CDR3 in DNA: TGTGCCAACCAACTAGAGGATACGCAGTATTTT.

The CDR3 nucleotides are TGTGCCAGCTCCACCGGTACTAGCGGGAGTGGAAGGGAGCAGTACTTC. Translated: CASSTGTSGSGREQYF. This chain uses TRBV18 with TRBJ2-7; 11 bases are a match to TRBD2. Germline V lookup: CDR1 KGHSH, CDR2 LQKENI. The CDR3 covers 16 residues. V dropped 6 bases and J dropped 7; count of bases not matched to a gene: 14. Full variable domain (outside the CDR3, taken from reference TRBV18 and TRBJ2-7): NAGVMQNPRHLVRRRGQEARLRCSPMKGHSHVYWYRQLPEEGLKFMVYLQKENIIDESGMPKERFSAEFPKEGPSILRIQQVVRGDSAAYFCASSTGTSGSGREQYFGPGTRLTVT.

Concerning this clone itself: The germline gene is not matched at one end of the junction; a read error may be the cause. V and J are TRBV4-3 and TRBJ2-5; TRBD2 aligns across 11 bases. The CDR3 length is 16 residues. Germline V CDR1 and CDR2: LGHNA, YSLEER. The CDR3 DNA sequence: TGCGCCAGCAGCCAAAGGTCTAGCGGGGGGCAAGGGACCCAGTACTTC. This codes for CASSQRSSGGQGTQYF.

The chain carries TRBV5-1 and TRBJ2-2; D tentatively fits TRBD1 or TRBD2 (5 bases each). Per germline, CDR1 SGHRS and CDR2 YFSETQ. The V gene lost 3 bases and the J gene lost 7 bases, with 10 bases spanning the gap. This CDR3 comprises 13 residues. CDR3 DNA sequence: TGCGCCAGCAGCTCGCAGGGAGTCGGGGAGCTGTTTTTT. Its translation is CASSSQGVGELFF.

The rearrangement links TRBV19 to TRBJ1-1; unclear D gene. The V end was cut by 4 bases, the J end by 7 bases, with 19 bases between. The CDR3 is made up of 15 amino acids. Germline loops: CDR1 LNHDA, CDR2 SQIVND (reference sequence). CDR3 protein: CASSTNPNTPLEAFF. The CDR3 DNA is TGTGCCAGTAGTACAAACCCCAATACTCCGCTTGAAGCTTTCTTT.